This note documents a single T cell receptor beta chain sequence. Looked up from germline, CDR1 is MNHNY and CDR2 is SVGAGI (reference sequence). Germline trimming cut 6 bases from V and 8 bases from J; bases unmatched to any gene: 6. The CDR3 totals 14 residues. These data originate in a study of blood T cell repertoires in COVID-19. Only in-frame clones appear in the TCRdb table, and some are missing; sequencing was by immunoSEQ multiplex PCR. The sample lists around 200,000 clones, around 80% seen once, with around 6.3% in the top ten. The clonotype was recovered from a woman in her thirties or forties with COVID-19, enrolled during active disease. The sequenced sample consisted of peripheral blood. V is TRBV6-6 and J is TRBJ1-6, with 8 bases aligning to TRBD1. CDR3 loop: CASSLTGVDSPLHF. The CDR3 DNA follows: TGTGCCAGCAGCTTGACAGGGGTTGATTCACCCCTCCACTTT.